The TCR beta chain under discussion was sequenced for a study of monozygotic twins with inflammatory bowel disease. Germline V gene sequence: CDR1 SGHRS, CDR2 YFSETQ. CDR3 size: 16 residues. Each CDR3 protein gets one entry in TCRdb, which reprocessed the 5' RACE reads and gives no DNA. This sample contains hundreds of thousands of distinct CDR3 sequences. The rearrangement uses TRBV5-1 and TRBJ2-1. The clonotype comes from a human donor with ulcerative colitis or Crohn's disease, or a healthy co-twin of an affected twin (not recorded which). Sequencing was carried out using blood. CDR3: CASSLDGGSSYNEQFF. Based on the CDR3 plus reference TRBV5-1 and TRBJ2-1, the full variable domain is KAGVTQTPRYLIKTRGQQVTLSCSPISGHRSVSWYQQTPGQGLQFLFEYFSETQRNKGNFPGRFSGRQFSNSRSEMNVSTLELGDSALYLCASSLDGGSSYNEQFFGPGTRLTVL.